Described below is a single T cell receptor beta chain sequence and its context. Both 60 Vbeta primers and 13 Jbeta primers went into the PCR. Repertoires were generated with immunoSEQ multiplex PCR, while TCRdb's copy carries only in-frame clones and drops some. This table holds 200,000 to 250,000 clones, around four fifths found once. The CDR3 contains 15 residues. The J segment lost 1 base and the V segment lost 5 bases, leaving 7 bases of the junction unmatched. CDR1 is LNHDA, CDR2 SQIVND, per germline (reference sequence). These data belong to a study of cytomegalovirus exposure and HLA in healthy donors. Study background: About 80 million unique TCRs from HLA-typed donors made up an early data release.

The source of this sequence is a male donor in good health and CMV-seronegative. This chain connects TRBV19 to TRBJ1-1; 7 bases are a match to TRBD1. The sequencing input was PBMCs. CDR3 amino acids: CASSPLQGTNTEAFF. CDR3 sequence (DNA): TGTGCCAGTAGTCCGCTACAGGGGACGAACACTGAAGCTTTCTTT.